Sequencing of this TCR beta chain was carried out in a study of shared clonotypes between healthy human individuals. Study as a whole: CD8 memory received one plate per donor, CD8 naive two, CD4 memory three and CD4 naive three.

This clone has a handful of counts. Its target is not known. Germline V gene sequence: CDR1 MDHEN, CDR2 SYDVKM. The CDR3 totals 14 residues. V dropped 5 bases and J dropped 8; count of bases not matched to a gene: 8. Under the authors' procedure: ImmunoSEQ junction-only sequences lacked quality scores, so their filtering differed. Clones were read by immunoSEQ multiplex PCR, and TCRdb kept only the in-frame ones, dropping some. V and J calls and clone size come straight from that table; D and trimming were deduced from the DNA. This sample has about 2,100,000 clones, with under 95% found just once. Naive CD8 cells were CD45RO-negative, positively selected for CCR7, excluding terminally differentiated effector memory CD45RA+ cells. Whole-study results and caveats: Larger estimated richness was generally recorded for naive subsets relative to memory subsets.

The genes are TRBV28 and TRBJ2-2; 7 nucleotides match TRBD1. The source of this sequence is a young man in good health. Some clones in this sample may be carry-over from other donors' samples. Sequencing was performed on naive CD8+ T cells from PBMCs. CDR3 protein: CASSQRTGKGELFF. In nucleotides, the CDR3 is TGTGCCAGCAGTCAAAGGACAGGAAAGGGGGAGCTGTTTTTT.